A single sample is the source of the 8 T cell receptor beta chains below, sequenced in a study of beta chain features in type 1 diabetes. Regarding the study as a whole: All four CD4+ subsets of Type 1 diabetes patients contained TCRB CDR3s that were moderately but significantly shorter.

Reverse transcription of all isolated RNA meant that expressed TCRB transcripts were sequenced. Profiled with immunoSEQ multiplex PCR; TCRdb holds only in-frame clones, not every one. The table includes a few hundred thousand clones, roughly 9.8% detected once. The antigens of these receptors remain unknown. Specimen: central memory CD4+ T cells from blood. All receptors come from a man aged 25 to 40 with type 1 diabetes.

This clone was observed a few times. The chain couples TRBV5-6 to TRBJ2-3; 8 nucleotides line up with TRBD2. The V gene's germline CDR1 is SGHDT and CDR2 YYEEEE. This CDR3 is built from 16 residues. V gave up 4 bases and J gave up 0 bases; unmatched junction bases: 7. CDR3 nucleotides: TGTGCCAGCAGCCCGATGGGCGGGAGGAGCACAGATACGCAGTATTTT. Its translation is CASSPMGGRSTDTQYF.

This chain uses TRBV7-9 with TRBJ2-1; D is unresolved. The germline gives CDR1 SEHNR, CDR2 FQNEAQ (reference sequence). The ends were cut back, 5 bases at V and 4 bases at J, with 12 bases in the middle. The CDR3 covers 14 residues. CDR3 DNA: TGTGCCAGCAGCCAAGAAGTTAGGTACAATGAGCAGTTCTTC. This gives the protein CASSQEVRYNEQFF.

The chain uses TRBV27 and TRBJ2-5; 8 bases are shared with TRBD2. Germline CDR1 reads MNHEY; CDR2 reads SMNVEV (reference sequence). This CDR3 has 15 amino acids. Trimming cost V 3 bases and J 4 bases; bases outside gene matches: 7. Here the CDR3 reads CASSFSSGSGETQYF. The CDR3 DNA follows: TGTGCCAGCAGTTTTTCGAGCGGGAGTGGAGAGACCCAGTACTTC.

This sequence joins TRBV7-9 and TRBJ2-5, with D possibly matching TRBD1 (6 bases). Per the germline V gene, CDR1 is SEHNR and CDR2 is FQNEAQ (reference sequence). The CDR3 loop spans 17 amino acids. The ends were cut back, 6 bases at V and 2 bases at J, with 22 bases in the middle. CDR3 coding DNA: TGTGCCAGCAGTTATTACCGACAGGTCCCCTTGCAAGAGACCCAGTACTTC. Translating gives CASSYYRQVPLQETQYF.

This clone was detected a few times. The rearrangement joins TRBV28 to TRBJ2-2, with a possible D match to TRBD2 (6 bases). This CDR3 has 16 residues. Per germline, CDR1 MDHEN and CDR2 SYDVKM. Trimming shortened V by 6 bases and J by 0 bases, and 14 bases separated the two germline ends. The CDR3 region has the DNA TGTGCCAGCAGACGAGCTAGCGCCTCGAACACCGGGGAGCTGTTTTTT. It is translated as CASRRASASNTGELFF.

This clone was picked up many times. The chain recombines TRBV5-6 with TRBJ1-1; D remains unclear. Germline CDR1 reads SGHDT; CDR2 reads YYEEEE. The CDR3 consists of 14 residues. Trimming took 4 bases from V and 0 from J, leaving 10 bases between them. As DNA, the CDR3 is TGTGCCAGCAGCCCTCCCTCGATGAACACTGAAGCTTTCTTT. This translates into CASSPPSMNTEAFF. The complete variable domain, with remaining parts taken from reference TRBV5-6 and TRBJ1-1, reads DAGVTQSPTHLIKTRGQQVTLRCSPKSGHDTVSWYQQALGQGPQFIFQYYEEEERQRGNFPDRFSGHQFPNYSSELNVNALLLGDSALYLCASSPPSMNTEAFFGQGTRLTVV.

This clone was seen ten or more times. The chain couples TRBV7-2 to TRBJ2-7; D remains ambiguous. CDR1 and CDR2 from the germline V gene are SGHTA and FQGNSA. V was cut by 5 bases and J by 3 bases, with 11 bases left in between. The CDR3 contains 13 residues. For the CDR3, the DNA is TGTGCCAGCAGCCCTCAGCGAGGCTACGAGCAGTACTTC. This sequence encodes CASSPQRGYEQYF.

The CDR3 DNA reads as TGTGCCAGCAGCTTAGTCGCGGGATGGGGTCGTTCAGAGCTGTTTTTT. Translation: CASSLVAGWGRSELFF. The chain is built from TRBV11-2 and TRBJ2-2; D is possibly TRBD2 (6 bases). The CDR3 covers 16 residues. Germline loops: CDR1 SGHAT, CDR2 FQNNGV. The V gene lost 1 base and the J gene lost 11 bases, with 20 bases spanning the gap.